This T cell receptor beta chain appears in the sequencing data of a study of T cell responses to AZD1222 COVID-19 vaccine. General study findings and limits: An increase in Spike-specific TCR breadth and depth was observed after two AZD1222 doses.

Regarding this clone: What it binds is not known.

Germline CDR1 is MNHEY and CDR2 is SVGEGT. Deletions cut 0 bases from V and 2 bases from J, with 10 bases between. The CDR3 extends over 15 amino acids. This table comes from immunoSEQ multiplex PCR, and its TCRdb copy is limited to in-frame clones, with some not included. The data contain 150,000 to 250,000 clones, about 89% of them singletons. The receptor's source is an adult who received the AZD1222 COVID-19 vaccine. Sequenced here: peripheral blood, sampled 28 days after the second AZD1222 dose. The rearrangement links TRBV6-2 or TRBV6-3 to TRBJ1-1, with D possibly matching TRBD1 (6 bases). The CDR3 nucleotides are TGTGCCAGCAGTTACTCGGGGGCCAAAAACACTGAAGCTTTCTTT. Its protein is CASSYSGAKNTEAFF.